These 29 T cell receptor beta chains were sequenced from one sample in a study of monozygotic twins with inflammatory bowel disease. For each CDR3 protein, TCRdb gives one entry from its re-call of the 5' RACE reads, without DNA. The sample's table shows about 350,000 distinct CDR3 sequences. The sequenced sample consisted of blood. These receptors were taken from a human donor with ulcerative colitis or Crohn's disease, or a healthy co-twin of an affected twin (not recorded which).

CDR3 sequence reads: CASSQLRDEDYGYTF. V gene TRBV4-2 combines with J gene TRBJ1-2; the D call from TCRdb, TRBD1, cannot be confirmed without DNA. The CDR3 totals 15 residues. Germline CDR1 is LGHNA and CDR2 is YNFKEQ.

The CDR3 loop is CASSQGPGANVLTF. The V gene is TRBV5-1, the J gene TRBJ2-6; without DNA, the TCRdb call of TRBD1 cannot be checked. Germline CDR1 reads SGHRS; CDR2 reads YFSETQ. The CDR3 is 14 residues long.

The chain has TRBV4-1 and TRBJ2-1. The CDR3 is made up of 14 amino acids. Germline values: CDR1 MGHRA, CDR2 YSYEKL. The CDR3 protein is CASSQDETAEEQFF.

This rearrangement joins TRBV7-3 to TRBJ2-1; TCRdb designates TRBD1, a call that cannot be tested without DNA. The CDR3 contains 15 residues. Germline V gives CDR1 SGHTA, CDR2 FQGTGA. This CDR3 is CASSLTTGGWDEQFF.

This chain uses TRBV7-6 with TRBJ2-2; with no DNA, the TCRdb D assignment of TRBD1 cannot be verified. Per the germline V gene, CDR1 is SGHVS and CDR2 is FNYEAQ. This CDR3 comprises 18 residues. The CDR3 protein is CASSSPWSGAENTGELFF.

This chain links TRBV5-1 with TRBJ1-1; TCRdb's D call of TRBD1 is untestable without DNA. CDR1 is SGHRS, CDR2 YFSETQ, per germline. The CDR3 covers 16 residues. The CDR3 spells CASSQMITGTYIEAFF.

The chain joins TRBV7-9 to TRBJ1-4; absent DNA, TCRdb's TRBD1 call cannot be checked. This CDR3 is built from 15 residues. Per the germline V gene, CDR1 is SEHNR and CDR2 is FQNEAQ (reference sequence). The CDR3 loop is CASSPGQGAREKLFF.

V and J are TRBV29-1 and TRBJ2-7; checking the TCRdb D call of TRBD1 is not possible without DNA. Germline assignment: CDR1 SQVTM and CDR2 ANQGSEA. The CDR3 has 11 amino acids. The CDR3 region is CSGGDVYEQYF.

The chain combines TRBV11-1 with TRBJ2-3; TCRdb selects TRBD1, and the lack of DNA leaves this call unchecked. Germline CDR1 reads SGHAT; CDR2 reads FQDESV (reference sequence). There are 20 residues in the CDR3. The CDR3 region is CASSTPPGTGGSPATDTQYF.

CDR3: CASSPATGRREQYF. This rearrangement joins TRBV3-1 to TRBJ2-7; TCRdb gives TRBD1 as the D gene, but with no DNA this cannot be confirmed. Germline V gene sequence: CDR1 LGHDT, CDR2 YNNKEL (reference sequence). The length of the CDR3 is 14 residues.

The V and J genes are TRBV20-1 and TRBJ1-5. Germline CDR1 reads DFQATT; CDR2 reads SNEGSKA (reference sequence). The CDR3 length is 13 residues. The CDR3 region is CSAGEYSNQPQHF.

The rearrangement links TRBV12-3 or TRBV12-4 to TRBJ2-1; checking the TCRdb D call of TRBD1 is not possible without DNA. The CDR3 is 18 amino acids. This CDR3 is CASSSLSSLGHRMDEQFF.

The V call is TRBV6-6, the J call TRBJ2-3; checking the TCRdb D call of TRBD1 is not possible without DNA. Germline CDR1 reads MNHNY; CDR2 reads SVGAGI (reference sequence). CDR3 size: 14 residues. The chain's CDR3 is CASSQRGSRDTQYF.

The rearrangement links TRBV15 to TRBJ1-4; TCRdb outputs TRBD1, but without DNA this stays unchecked. The germline V gene encodes CDR1 LNHNV and CDR2 YYDKDF (reference sequence). CDR3 length equals 15 residues. CDR3: CATQRQIVTNEKLFF.

The chain is built from TRBV4-1 and TRBJ2-2; TCRdb proposes TRBD1, but this gene call is untestable without DNA. The CDR3 consists of 16 residues. Germline values: CDR1 MGHRA, CDR2 YSYEKL. CDR3 in amino acids: CASSQGDRGSSGELFF.

The genes are TRBV5-4 and TRBJ1-3. Germline values: CDR1 SGHNT, CDR2 YYREEE (reference sequence). The CDR3 extends over 15 amino acids. The CDR3 sequence is CASSRDHSSGNTIYF.

This chain links TRBV20-1 with TRBJ2-7; the D call of TRBD1 rests on TCRdb alone, since no DNA is present to check it. The germline V gene encodes CDR1 DFQATT and CDR2 SNEGSKA (reference sequence). The CDR3 length is 14 residues. This CDR3 is CSASDQGGGHEQYF.

The chain combines TRBV4-1 with TRBJ2-7; TCRdb outputs TRBD1, but without DNA this stays unchecked. This CDR3 contains 15 residues. CDR1 and CDR2 (germline): MGHRA, YSYEKL. The CDR3 is CASSQVPGGRNEQYF.

The chain uses TRBV20-1 and TRBJ2-4. The CDR3 runs 11 residues. Germline CDR1 DFQATT, CDR2 SNEGSKA (reference sequence). This chain's CDR3 is CSVGVQNIQYF.

The rearrangement joins TRBV6-5 to TRBJ2-7; TCRdb names TRBD1, which stays unverified in the absence of DNA. The germline CDR1 and CDR2 sequences are MNHEY and SVGAGI. The CDR3 totals 16 residues. The CDR3: CASSSTQGTRSYEQYF.

The chain has TRBV5-8 and TRBJ2-7; with no DNA, the TCRdb D assignment of TRBD2 cannot be verified. The CDR3 is 14 amino acids. Germline CDR1 is SGHTS and CDR2 is YDEGEE. CDR3 residues: CASTLGTDAYEQYF. Drawing the rest from reference TRBV5-8 and TRBJ2-7, the complete variable domain is EAGVTQSPTHLIKTRGQQATLRCSPISGHTSVYWYQQALGLGLQFLLWYDEGEERNRGNFPPRFSGRQFPNYSSELNVNALELEDSALYLCASTLGTDAYEQYFGPGTRLTVT.

This chain's CDR3 is CASSAGNAIYGYTF. This rearrangement joins TRBV6-1 to TRBJ1-2; without DNA, the TCRdb call of TRBD1 cannot be checked. Germline CDR1 reads MNHNS; CDR2 reads SASEGT. The CDR3 has 14 residues.

The chain links TRBV20-1 to TRBJ1-3. The CDR3 is 13 amino acids. Germline-derived CDR1 and CDR2 are DFQATT and SNEGSKA (reference sequence). The chain's CDR3 is CSAKTDSGNTIYF.

The chain links TRBV29-1 to TRBJ1-3; TCRdb indicates TRBD1, and absent DNA this call remains unverified. There are 15 residues in the CDR3. CDR1 is SQVTM and CDR2 is ANQGSEA in the germline V gene. CDR3 sequence reads: CSVFQPGRSGNTIYF.

The CDR3 sequence: CASRPGRFSTDTQYF. The rearrangement joins TRBV28 to TRBJ2-3; TCRdb outputs TRBD1, but without DNA this stays unchecked. The CDR3 has 15 amino acids. The germline V gene encodes CDR1 MDHEN and CDR2 SYDVKM.

The genes are TRBV2 and TRBJ2-2; no DNA is available, so the TRBD1 call from TCRdb remains unchecked. The V gene's germline CDR1 is SNHLY and CDR2 FYNNEI. The CDR3 is made up of 15 amino acids. This CDR3 is CASSAGTGRTGELFF.

The chain employs TRBV11-3 and TRBJ1-3. This CDR3 region has 16 residues. The V gene's germline CDR1 is SGHNT and CDR2 YENEEA. CDR3 amino acids: CASSDGFESSGNTIYF.

V gene TRBV7-2 combines with J gene TRBJ1-1. CDR3 size: 15 residues. CDR1 is SGHTA, CDR2 FQGNSA, per germline. The CDR3 region is CASSLEAGTNTEAFF.

The rearrangement links TRBV3-1 to TRBJ1-1; TCRdb selects TRBD1, and the lack of DNA leaves this call unchecked. The CDR3 covers 15 residues. The germline CDR1 and CDR2 sequences are LGHDT and YNNKEL (reference sequence). The CDR3 sequence: CASSQREVGAAEAFF.